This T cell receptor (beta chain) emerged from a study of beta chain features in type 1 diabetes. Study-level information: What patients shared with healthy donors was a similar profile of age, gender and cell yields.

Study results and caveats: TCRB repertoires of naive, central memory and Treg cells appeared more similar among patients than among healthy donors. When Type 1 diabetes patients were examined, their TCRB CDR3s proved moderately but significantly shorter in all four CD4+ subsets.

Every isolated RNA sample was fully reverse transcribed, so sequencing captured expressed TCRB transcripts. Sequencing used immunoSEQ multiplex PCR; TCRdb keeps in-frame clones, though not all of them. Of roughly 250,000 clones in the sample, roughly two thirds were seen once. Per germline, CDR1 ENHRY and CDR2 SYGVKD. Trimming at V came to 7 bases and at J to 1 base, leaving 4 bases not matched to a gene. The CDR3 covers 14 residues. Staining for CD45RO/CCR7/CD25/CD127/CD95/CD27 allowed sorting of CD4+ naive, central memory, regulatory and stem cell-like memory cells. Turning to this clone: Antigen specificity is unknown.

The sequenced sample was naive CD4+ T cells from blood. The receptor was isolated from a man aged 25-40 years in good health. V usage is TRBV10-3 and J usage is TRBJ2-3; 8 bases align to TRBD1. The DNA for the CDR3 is TGTGCCATCACCGCGGGACAGGGCACAGATACGCAGTATTTT. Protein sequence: CAITAGQGTDTQYF.